These 30 T cell receptor beta chains originate from one sample sequenced in a study of shared clonotypes between healthy human individuals. TCRdb's table, derived via immunoSEQ multiplex PCR, lists solely in-frame clones and lacks some. The sample includes millions of clones, more than 85% of them seen just once. Naive-designated CD8 cells lacked CD45RO, were positively enriched for CCR7, and omitted terminally differentiated effector memory CD45RA+ cells. The sequencing sample was made of naive CD8+ T cells from PBMCs. Receptors originate from a man in his late teens or twenties in good health. Some clones in this sample may be carry-over from other donors' samples.

V and J are TRBV11-2 and TRBJ2-1; TRBD1 aligns across 7 bases. The CDR3 extends over 15 amino acids. The germline V gene encodes CDR1 SGHAT and CDR2 FQNNGV. The junction had 7 bases not matched to a gene; V was cut back by 1 base and J by 7 bases. DNA for the CDR3: TGTGCCAGCAGCTTAGGAGGGGGCGCGAGTAATGAGCAGTTCTTC. This gives the protein CASSLGGGASNEQFF.

The chain combines TRBV27 with TRBJ2-3; weak D call: TRBD1 (6 bases). The V gene lost 5 bases and the J gene lost 10 bases, with 13 bases spanning the gap. There are 12 residues in the CDR3. The V gene's germline CDR1 is MNHEY and CDR2 SMNVEV (reference sequence). The CDR3: CASSPQGQAQYF. The CDR3 DNA follows: TGTGCCAGCAGTCCCCAGGGACAAGCGCAGTATTTT.

The chain combines TRBV28 with TRBJ2-7, with unresolved D. The CDR3 has 13 residues. The V gene's germline CDR1 is MDHEN and CDR2 SYDVKM. V was clipped by 8 bases and J by 0 bases, with 11 bases between them. The CDR3 region is CASLPGSSYEQYF. As DNA, the CDR3 is TGTGCCAGCTTACCTGGTAGCTCCTACGAGCAGTACTTC. Filled out from reference TRBV28 and TRBJ2-7, the complete variable domain reads DVKVTQSSRYLVKRTGEKVFLECVQDMDHENMFWYRQDPGLGLRLIYFSYDVKMKEKGDIPEGYSVSREKKERFSLILESASTNQTSMYLCASLPGSSYEQYFGPGTRLTVT.

The chain combines TRBV27 with TRBJ2-2; 13 positions agree with TRBD2. The germline CDR1 and CDR2 sequences are MNHEY and SMNVEV (reference sequence). Trimming cost V 3 bases and J 5 bases; bases outside gene matches: 3. The CDR3 covers 16 residues. CDR3 residues: CASSFGLAGDTGELFF. The CDR3 DNA reads TGTGCCAGCAGTTTCGGACTAGCGGGAGATACCGGGGAGCTGTTTTTT.

The chain joins TRBV14 to TRBJ1-6; TRBD1 aligns across 9 bases. V trimming: 6 bases; J trimming: 7 bases; junction bases outside the gene matches: 4. Germline values: CDR1 SGHDN, CDR2 FVKESK. This CDR3 contains 14 residues. The CDR3 nucleotides are TGTGCCAGCAGGCCTACAGGGGGCAATTCACCCCTCCACTTT. This gives the protein CASRPTGGNSPLHF.

This sequence joins TRBV6-6 and TRBJ1-2, with 9 bases that match TRBD1. The CDR3 totals 15 residues. Germline V lookup: CDR1 MNHNY, CDR2 SVGAGI (reference sequence). V dropped 5 bases and J dropped 5; count of bases not matched to a gene: 9. The CDR3 sequence: CASSPGPDRGYGYTF. The CDR3 region has the DNA TGTGCCAGCAGTCCGGGGCCTGACAGGGGGTATGGCTACACCTTC.

This rearrangement joins TRBV7-3 to TRBJ2-7; 9 positions agree with TRBD2. Looked up from germline, CDR1 is SGHTA and CDR2 is FQGTGA. CDR3 length: 15 amino acids. V trimming: 3 bases; J trimming: 7 bases; junction bases outside the gene matches: 10. The CDR3 loop reads CASSLIAGDSGEQYF. CDR3 DNA: TGTGCCAGCAGCTTGATAGCGGGGGATTCTGGGGAGCAGTACTTC.

This clone came up a few times. The chain uses TRBV19 and TRBJ1-1; D possibly corresponds to TRBD1 (5 bases). The germline gives CDR1 LNHDA, CDR2 SQIVND (reference sequence). V was trimmed by 5 bases and J by 5 bases, leaving 15 bases between them. The CDR3 sequence is 14 residues long. The CDR3 region is CASSPRVGRTEAFF. The CDR3 nucleotides are TGTGCCAGTAGTCCCCGTGTGGGACGGACTGAAGCTTTCTTT. Complete variable domain (other parts from reference TRBV19 and TRBJ1-1): DGGITQSPKYLFRKEGQNVTLSCEQNLNHDAMYWYRQDPGQGLRLIYYSQIVNDFQKGDIAEGYSVSREKKESFPLTVTSAQKNPTAFYLCASSPRVGRTEAFFGQGTRLTVV.

The rearrangement joins TRBV6-4 to TRBJ2-7, with D unclear. The CDR3 totals 10 residues. CDR1 is MRHNA, CDR2 SNTAGT, per germline. V was cut by 7 bases and J by 3 bases, with 4 bases left in between. The DNA for the CDR3 is TGTGCCAGCACGAACTACGAGCAGTACTTC. This codes for CASTNYEQYF.

The gene calls are TRBV7-9 and TRBJ1-5; D is possibly TRBD1 (5 bases). CDR1 and CDR2 from the germline V gene are SEHNR and FQNEAQ (reference sequence). The CDR3 is 15 amino acids. Between the trimmed V and J ends, which lost 4 bases and 10 bases, there was a span of 20 bases. As DNA, the CDR3 is TGTGCCAGCAGCTCCGATCGGCAGGGCAAGATCCCCCAGCATTTT. This encodes CASSSDRQGKIPQHF.

The chain uses TRBV6-5 and TRBJ1-6; D ambiguous. The CDR3 contains 15 residues. CDR1 and CDR2 (germline): MNHEY, SVGAGI. V dropped 0 bases and J dropped 10 bases, with 13 bases sitting between them. As DNA, the CDR3 is TGTGCCAGCAGTTACTCTGTGAAGGGTGGGTCACCCCTCCACTTT. This translates into CASSYSVKGGSPLHF.

This sequence joins TRBV7-9 and TRBJ2-1; no definite D call. This CDR3 is 13 amino acids long. From germline, CDR1 is SEHNR and CDR2 FQNEAQ (reference sequence). The ends were cut back, 11 bases at V and 7 bases at J, with 18 bases in the middle. CDR3 DNA sequence: TGTGCCCCGGACCCGTGGAAATTGAATGAGCAGTTCTTC. Encoded protein: CAPDPWKLNEQFF.

This chain's CDR3 is CASSEAVQGSYEQYF. CDR3 sequence (DNA): TGTGCCAGCAGTGAAGCAGTACAGGGCTCCTACGAGCAGTACTTC. The V and J genes are TRBV6-1 and TRBJ2-7; TRBD1 is a possible D gene (6 bases). Trimming removed 0 bases at V and 0 bases at J, with 9 bases between. Germline assignment: CDR1 MNHNS and CDR2 SASEGT. The CDR3 contains 15 residues.

The chain carries TRBV27 and TRBJ2-1; D gene uncertain. The germline V and J ends were trimmed by 5 bases and 6 bases, with 14 bases remaining between them. Per germline, CDR1 MNHEY and CDR2 SMNVEV (reference sequence). The CDR3 covers 14 residues. CDR3 DNA sequence: TGTGCCAGCAGTCCTATAGTGGCTAGCAATGAGCAGTTCTTC. The encoded protein is CASSPIVASNEQFF.

The chain joins TRBV7-9 to TRBJ1-1; D not resolved. V was trimmed by 5 bases and J by 6 bases, leaving 10 bases between them. The CDR3 is 12 residues long. The germline gives CDR1 SEHNR, CDR2 FQNEAQ (reference sequence). CDR3 sequence (DNA): TGTGCCAGCAGCCGTGGGGAAGCTGAAGCTTTCTTT. This gives the protein CASSRGEAEAFF.

In DNA, the CDR3 is TGTGCCAGCAGAGGCCGGACTAGCGCGGCGCGGGGCACAGATACGCAGTATTTT. Its protein is CASRGRTSAARGTDTQYF. The genes are TRBV28 and TRBJ2-3; 9 nucleotides agree with TRBD2. The CDR3 has 18 residues. V shed 6 bases and J 1 base; nucleotides not matched to a gene: 14. Per germline, CDR1 MDHEN and CDR2 SYDVKM.

The table lists this clone with a count of one. V is TRBV10-3 and J is TRBJ2-1; D is uncertain. The germline V gene encodes CDR1 ENHRY and CDR2 SYGVKD. Between the trimmed V and J ends, which lost 3 bases and 1 base, there was a span of 7 bases. The CDR3 runs to 14 residues. Here the CDR3 reads CAISDLDSYNEQFF. In nucleotides, the CDR3 is TGTGCCATCAGTGATTTGGATTCCTACAATGAGCAGTTCTTC.

The CDR3 here is CASSESGRLFF. The CDR3 coding sequence is TGTGCCAGCAGTGAATCCGGACGGTTGTTCTTC. V gene TRBV25-1 combines with J gene TRBJ2-1; the D is unclear. The V gene's germline CDR1 is MGHDK and CDR2 SYGVNS. This CDR3 is 11 amino acids long. V lost 1 base to trimming and J lost 15 bases, with 10 bases between them.

The rearrangement links TRBV6-5 to TRBJ1-1, with D perhaps TRBD1 (5 bases). Germline lookup yields CDR1 MNHEY and CDR2 SVGAGI. The CDR3 covers 14 residues. V dropped 6 bases and J dropped 1 base, with 12 bases sitting between them. CDR3 nucleotides: TGTGCCAGCAGCGCGCTAGACAGGAACACTGAAGCTTTCTTT. Protein: CASSALDRNTEAFF.

In its sample, this clone was seen once. The chain combines TRBV30 with TRBJ2-5, with 9 nucleotides matching TRBD1. V lost 0 bases, J lost 1 base, and 3 bases stayed unmatched. CDR1 is GTSNPN and CDR2 is SVGIG in the germline V gene (reference sequence). The CDR3 sequence is 15 residues long. This CDR3 reads CAWSVGTGLQETQYF. The CDR3 DNA follows: TGTGCCTGGAGTGTAGGGACAGGGCTCCAAGAGACCCAGTACTTC. Full variable domain (remainder filled in from reference TRBV30 and TRBJ2-5): SQTIHQWPATLVQPVGSPLSLECTVEGTSNPNLYWYRQAAGRGLQLLFYSVGIGQISSEVPQNLSASRPQDRQFILSSKKLLLSDSGFYLCAWSVGTGLQETQYFGPGTRLLVL.

This clone turned up a few times. The CDR3 sequence: CASTIRGSGTEAFF. In nucleotides, the CDR3 is TGTGCCAGCACTATCAGAGGGAGCGGTACTGAAGCTTTCTTT. V gene TRBV28 combines with J gene TRBJ1-1, with no clear D. Germline CDR1 MDHEN, CDR2 SYDVKM. Deletions cut 7 bases from V and 5 bases from J, with 17 bases between. CDR3 size: 14 residues.

This sequence joins TRBV27 and TRBJ2-7, with D tentatively TRBD1 (7 bases). The V end lost 2 bases, the J end lost 3 bases, and 20 bases lay between the germline ends. The CDR3 totals 17 residues. The V gene's germline CDR1 is MNHEY and CDR2 SMNVEV (reference sequence). CDR3 DNA: TGTGCCAGCAGTTTAAATGGCGGGACAGCGAGGGGCTACGAGCAGTACTTC. This sequence encodes CASSLNGGTARGYEQYF.

The genes are TRBV7-6 and TRBJ2-7, with D possibly called TRBD1 or TRBD2 (6 bases each). V lost 3 bases and J lost 0, with 21 bases in between. The germline V gene encodes CDR1 SGHVS and CDR2 FNYEAQ. The CDR3 extends over 18 amino acids. In nucleotides, the CDR3 is TGTGCCAGCAGCTTCGGGCCATCGTCGGAGGGGGACTCCTACGAGCAGTACTTC. It codes for CASSFGPSSEGDSYEQYF.

J is TRBJ2-7 and V is TRBV27; 7 nucleotides align to TRBD1. The germline V gene has CDR1 MNHEY and CDR2 SMNVEV (reference sequence). The CDR3 has 13 residues. Trimming cost V 8 bases and J 3 bases; bases outside gene matches: 7. The CDR3 bases are TGTGCCAGCGGCTGGACAGGCAACTACGAGCAGTACTTC. Amino acids: CASGWTGNYEQYF.

V is TRBV28 and J is TRBJ2-2; 9 nucleotides align to TRBD1. Trimming removed 0 bases from V and 6 bases from J; junction bases left unmatched: 5. This CDR3 contains 16 residues. In germline, CDR1 is MDHEN, CDR2 SYDVKM. The CDR3 DNA reads as TGTGCCAGCAGTTTATGGGGACAGGGAGTGCCCGGGGAGCTGTTTTTT. It yields the protein CASSLWGQGVPGELFF.

This chain joins TRBV5-8 and TRBJ2-5, with TRBD1 matching 9 bases. The germline gives CDR1 SGHTS, CDR2 YDEGEE. The CDR3 contains 20 residues. After removal of 3 bases from V and 0 bases from J, the junction contained 18 bases not matched to a gene. CDR3 region: CASSSFLGTGIEQYQETQYF. The CDR3 coding sequence is TGTGCCAGCAGCTCCTTCTTAGGGACAGGGATAGAACAGTACCAAGAGACCCAGTACTTC.

Worth noting for this clone: This specimen includes other DNA sequences encoding the same CDR3. This chain links TRBV28 with TRBJ2-2; D is possibly TRBD2 (5 bases). The V end was cut by 5 bases, the J end by 2 bases, with 6 bases between. The CDR3 runs to 13 residues. Germline V gene data show CDR1 as MDHEN and CDR2 as SYDVKM. CDR3 region: CASSGGNTGELFF. The CDR3, as DNA: TGTGCCAGCAGTGGAGGTAACACCGGGGAGCTGTTTTTT.

The gene calls are TRBV5-1 and TRBJ2-7; D is ambiguous. CDR3 length: 16 residues. Germline V gives CDR1 SGHRS, CDR2 YFSETQ. Deletions cut 4 bases from V and 3 bases from J, with 20 bases between. In DNA, the CDR3 is TGCGCCAGCAGCGTCTCCCGAAAGGATCTTCACTACGAGCAGTACTTC. This gives the protein CASSVSRKDLHYEQYF.

The J gene is TRBJ1-1, the V gene TRBV19, with 7 positions matching TRBD1. The CDR3 is 14 residues long. With V trimmed by 5 bases and J by 5 bases, 8 bases remained unmatched. The germline gives CDR1 LNHDA, CDR2 SQIVND (reference sequence). The CDR3 DNA reads TGTGCCAGTAGTCATAGGGGGCCTGGGACTGAAGCTTTCTTT. Translation: CASSHRGPGTEAFF.

CDR3 amino acids: CASSQDRGRPNNEQFF. The CDR3 DNA sequence: TGCGCCAGCAGCCAAGATCGGGGGAGGCCAAACAATGAGCAGTTCTTC. The chain joins TRBV4-3 to TRBJ2-1; TRBD2 might be the D (6 bases). Trimming removed 0 bases from V and 5 bases from J, with 14 bases in between. Per germline, CDR1 LGHNA and CDR2 YSLEER. This CDR3 has 16 residues.